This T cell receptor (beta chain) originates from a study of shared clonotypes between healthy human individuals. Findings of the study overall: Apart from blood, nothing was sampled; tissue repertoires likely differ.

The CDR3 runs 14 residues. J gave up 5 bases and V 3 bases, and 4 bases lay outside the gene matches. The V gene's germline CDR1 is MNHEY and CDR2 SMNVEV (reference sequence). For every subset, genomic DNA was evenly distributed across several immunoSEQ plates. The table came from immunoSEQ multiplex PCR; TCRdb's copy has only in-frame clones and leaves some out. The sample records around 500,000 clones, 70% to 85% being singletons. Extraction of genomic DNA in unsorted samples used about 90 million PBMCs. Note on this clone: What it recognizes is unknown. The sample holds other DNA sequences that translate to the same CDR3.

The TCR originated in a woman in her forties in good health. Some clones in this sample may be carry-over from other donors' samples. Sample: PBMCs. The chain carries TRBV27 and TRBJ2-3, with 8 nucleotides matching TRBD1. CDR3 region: CASSLQGALDTQYF. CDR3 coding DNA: TGTGCCAGCAGTTTGCAGGGGGCGTTAGATACGCAGTATTTT.